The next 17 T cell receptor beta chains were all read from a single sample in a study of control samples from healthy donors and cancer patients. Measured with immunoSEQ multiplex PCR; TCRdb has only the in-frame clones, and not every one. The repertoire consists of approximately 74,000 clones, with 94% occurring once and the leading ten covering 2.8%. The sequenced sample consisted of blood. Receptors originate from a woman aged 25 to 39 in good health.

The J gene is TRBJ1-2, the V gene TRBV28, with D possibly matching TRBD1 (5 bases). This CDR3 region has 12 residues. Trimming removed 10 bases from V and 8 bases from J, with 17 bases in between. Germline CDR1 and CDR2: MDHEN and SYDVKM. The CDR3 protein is CANHRLGVGYTF. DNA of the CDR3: TGTGCCAACCACAGGCTGGGGGTCGGCTACACCTTC.

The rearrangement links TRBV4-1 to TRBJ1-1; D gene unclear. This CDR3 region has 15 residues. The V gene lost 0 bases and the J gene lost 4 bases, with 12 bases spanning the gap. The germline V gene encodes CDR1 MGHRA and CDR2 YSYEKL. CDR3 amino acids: CASSQDGGRGTEAFF. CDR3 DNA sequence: TGCGCCAGCAGCCAAGATGGTGGTCGGGGCACTGAAGCTTTCTTT.

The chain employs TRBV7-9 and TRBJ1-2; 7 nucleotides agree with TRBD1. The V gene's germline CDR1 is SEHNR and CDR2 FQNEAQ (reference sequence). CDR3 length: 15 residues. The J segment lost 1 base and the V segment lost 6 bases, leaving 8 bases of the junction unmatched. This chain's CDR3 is CASRAGTAFNYGYTF. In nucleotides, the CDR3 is TGTGCCAGCAGGGCCGGGACAGCCTTTAACTATGGCTACACCTTC.

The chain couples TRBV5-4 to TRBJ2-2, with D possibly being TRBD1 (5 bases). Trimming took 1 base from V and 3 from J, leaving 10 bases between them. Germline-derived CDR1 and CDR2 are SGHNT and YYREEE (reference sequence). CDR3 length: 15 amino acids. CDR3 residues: CASSLQDKYTGELFF. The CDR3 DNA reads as TGTGCCAGCAGCTTGCAGGACAAATACACCGGGGAGCTGTTTTTT.

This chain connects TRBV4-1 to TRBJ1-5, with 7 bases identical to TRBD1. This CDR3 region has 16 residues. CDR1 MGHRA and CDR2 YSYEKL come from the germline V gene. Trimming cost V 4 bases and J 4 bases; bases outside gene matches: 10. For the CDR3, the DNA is TGCGCCAGCAGCCTTACAGGGGAAAGGGGGAATCAGCCCCAGCATTTT. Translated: CASSLTGERGNQPQHF.

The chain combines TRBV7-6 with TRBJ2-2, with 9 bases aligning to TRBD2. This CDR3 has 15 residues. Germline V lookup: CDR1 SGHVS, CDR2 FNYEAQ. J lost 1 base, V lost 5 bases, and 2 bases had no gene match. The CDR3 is CASSVSGGNTGELFF. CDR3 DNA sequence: TGTGCCAGCAGCGTTAGCGGGGGGAACACCGGGGAGCTGTTTTTT.

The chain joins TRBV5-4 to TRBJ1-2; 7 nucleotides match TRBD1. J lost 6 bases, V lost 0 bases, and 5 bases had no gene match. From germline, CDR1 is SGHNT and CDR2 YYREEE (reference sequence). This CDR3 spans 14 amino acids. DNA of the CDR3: TGTGCCAGCAGCTTGGGGGGGCAGGGGGATGGCTACACCTTC. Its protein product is CASSLGGQGDGYTF. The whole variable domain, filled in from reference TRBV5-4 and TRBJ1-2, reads ETGVTQSPTHLIKTRGQQVTLRCSSQSGHNTVSWYQQALGQGPQFIFQYYREEENGRGNFPPRFSGLQFPNYSSELNVNALELDDSALYLCASSLGGQGDGYTFGSGTRLTVV.

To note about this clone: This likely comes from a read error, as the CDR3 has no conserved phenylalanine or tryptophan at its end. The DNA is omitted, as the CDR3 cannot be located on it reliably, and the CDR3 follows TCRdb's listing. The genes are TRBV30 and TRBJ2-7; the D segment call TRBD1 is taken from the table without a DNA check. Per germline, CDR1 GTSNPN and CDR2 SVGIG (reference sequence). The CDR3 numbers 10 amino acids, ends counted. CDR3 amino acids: CDQVLVSICH.

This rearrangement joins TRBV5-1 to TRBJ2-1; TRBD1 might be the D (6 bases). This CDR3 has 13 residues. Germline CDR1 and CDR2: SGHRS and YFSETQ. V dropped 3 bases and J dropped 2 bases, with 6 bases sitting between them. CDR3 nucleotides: TGCGCCAGCAGCTGGGACACCTACAATGAGCAGTTCTTC. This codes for CASSWDTYNEQFF.

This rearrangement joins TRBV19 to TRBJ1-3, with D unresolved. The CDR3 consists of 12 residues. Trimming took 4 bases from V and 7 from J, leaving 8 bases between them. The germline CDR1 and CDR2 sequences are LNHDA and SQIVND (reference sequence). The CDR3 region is CASSRFGNTIYF. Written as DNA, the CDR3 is TGTGCCAGTAGTAGGTTCGGGAACACCATATATTTT.

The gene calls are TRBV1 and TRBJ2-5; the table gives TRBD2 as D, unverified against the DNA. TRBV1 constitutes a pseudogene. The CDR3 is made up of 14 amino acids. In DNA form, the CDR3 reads TGCACCAGCAGCCACCTTAGCGGGGGGGAGACCCAGTACTTC. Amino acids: CTSSHLSGGETQYF.

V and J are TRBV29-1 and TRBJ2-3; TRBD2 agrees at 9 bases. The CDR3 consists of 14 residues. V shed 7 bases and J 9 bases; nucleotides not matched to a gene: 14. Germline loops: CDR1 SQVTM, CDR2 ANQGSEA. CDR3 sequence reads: CSGRRTSGGLTQYF. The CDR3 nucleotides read TGCAGCGGTCGACGAACAAGCGGGGGGCTCACGCAGTATTTT.

In DNA, the CDR3 is TGCAGCGTTGTAACAGGGATTAGCACAGATACGCAGTATTTT. Its translation: CSVVTGISTDTQYF. The chain links TRBV29-1 to TRBJ2-3; tentative D call: TRBD1 (6 bases). The CDR3 covers 14 residues. CDR1 and CDR2 from the germline V gene are SQVTM and ANQGSEA. The V gene lost 4 bases and the J gene lost 0 bases, with 11 bases spanning the gap.

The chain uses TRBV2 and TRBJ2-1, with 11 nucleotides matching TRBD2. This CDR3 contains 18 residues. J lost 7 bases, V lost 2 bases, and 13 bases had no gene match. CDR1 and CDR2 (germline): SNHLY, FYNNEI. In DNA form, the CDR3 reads TGTGCCAGCAGTGAATTAGCGGGGGGGTTTACATTTAGGAATGAGCAGTTCTTC. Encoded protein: CASSELAGGFTFRNEQFF. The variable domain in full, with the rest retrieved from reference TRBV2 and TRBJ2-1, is EPEVTQTPSHQVTQMGQEVILRCVPISNHLYFYWYRQILGQKVEFLVSFYNNEISEKSEIFDDQFSVERPDGSNFTLKIRSTKLEDSAMYFCASSELAGGFTFRNEQFFGPGTRLTVL.

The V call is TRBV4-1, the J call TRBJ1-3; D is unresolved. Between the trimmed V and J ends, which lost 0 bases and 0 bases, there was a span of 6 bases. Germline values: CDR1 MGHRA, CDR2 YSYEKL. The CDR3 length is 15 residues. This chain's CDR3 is CASSQETLSGNTIYF. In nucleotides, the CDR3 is TGCGCCAGCAGCCAAGAGACTCTCTCTGGAAACACCATATATTTT.

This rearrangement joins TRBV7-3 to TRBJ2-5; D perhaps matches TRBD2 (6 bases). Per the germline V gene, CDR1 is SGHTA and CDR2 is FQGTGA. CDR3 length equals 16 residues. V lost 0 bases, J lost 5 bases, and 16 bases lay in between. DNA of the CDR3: TGTGCCAGCAGCTTAACGGGCGGGGCGGAGGGGGAGACCCAGTACTTC. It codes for CASSLTGGAEGETQYF.

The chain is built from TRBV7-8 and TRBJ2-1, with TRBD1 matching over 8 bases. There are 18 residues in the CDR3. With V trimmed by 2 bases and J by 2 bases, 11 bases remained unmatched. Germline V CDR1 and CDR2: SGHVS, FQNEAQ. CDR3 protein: CASSLSAVTGATYNEQFF. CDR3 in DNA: TGTGCCAGCAGCTTATCGGCCGTGACAGGGGCCACCTACAATGAGCAGTTCTTC.